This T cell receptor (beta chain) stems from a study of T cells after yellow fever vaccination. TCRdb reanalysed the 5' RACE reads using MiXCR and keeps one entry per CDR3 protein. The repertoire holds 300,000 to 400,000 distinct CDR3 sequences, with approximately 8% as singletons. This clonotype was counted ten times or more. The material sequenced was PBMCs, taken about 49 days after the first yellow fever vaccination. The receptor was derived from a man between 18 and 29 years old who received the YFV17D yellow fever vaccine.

The CDR3 coding sequence is TGTGCCAGCAGCTTAGCGGGGACGGAAGAGACCCAGTACTTC. Translation: CASSLAGTEETQYF. The chain links TRBV7-2 to TRBJ2-5; D may correspond to TRBD1 or TRBD2 (5 bases each). Germline CDR1 SGHTA, CDR2 FQGNSA. The CDR3 spans 14 residues. V lost 0 bases, J lost 3 bases, and 8 bases lay in between. Filled out from reference TRBV7-2 and TRBJ2-5, the complete variable domain reads GAGVSQSPSNKVTEKGKDVELRCDPISGHTALYWYRQSLGQGLEFLIYFQGNSAPDKSGLPSDRFSAERTGGSVSTLTIQRTQQEDSAVYLCASSLAGTEETQYFGPGTRLLVL.